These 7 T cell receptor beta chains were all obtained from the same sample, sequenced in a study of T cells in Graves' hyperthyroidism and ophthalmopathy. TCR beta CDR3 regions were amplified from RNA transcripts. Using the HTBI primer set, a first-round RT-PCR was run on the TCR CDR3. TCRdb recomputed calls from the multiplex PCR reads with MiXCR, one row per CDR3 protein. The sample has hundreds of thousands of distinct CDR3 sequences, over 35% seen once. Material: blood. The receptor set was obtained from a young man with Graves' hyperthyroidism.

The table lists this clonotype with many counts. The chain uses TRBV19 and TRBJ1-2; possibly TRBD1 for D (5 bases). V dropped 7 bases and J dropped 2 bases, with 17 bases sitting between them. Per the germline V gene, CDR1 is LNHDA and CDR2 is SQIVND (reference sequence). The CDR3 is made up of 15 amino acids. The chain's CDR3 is CASKLDPGDNYGYTF. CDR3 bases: TGTGCCAGTAAATTGGACCCGGGGGACAACTATGGCTACACCTTC.

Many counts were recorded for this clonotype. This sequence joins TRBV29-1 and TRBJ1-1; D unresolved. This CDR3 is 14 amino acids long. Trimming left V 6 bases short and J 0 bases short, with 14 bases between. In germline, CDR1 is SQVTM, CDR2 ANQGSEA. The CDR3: CSVRTDGLNTEAFF. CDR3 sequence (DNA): TGCAGCGTGCGGACGGATGGTTTGAACACTGAAGCTTTCTTT.

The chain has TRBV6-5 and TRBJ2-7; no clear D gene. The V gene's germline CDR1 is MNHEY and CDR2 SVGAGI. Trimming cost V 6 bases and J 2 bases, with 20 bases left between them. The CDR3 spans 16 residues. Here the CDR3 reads CASSPYRGVVAYEQYF. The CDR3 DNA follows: TGTGCCAGCAGCCCTTACCGAGGTGTCGTAGCCTACGAGCAGTACTTC.

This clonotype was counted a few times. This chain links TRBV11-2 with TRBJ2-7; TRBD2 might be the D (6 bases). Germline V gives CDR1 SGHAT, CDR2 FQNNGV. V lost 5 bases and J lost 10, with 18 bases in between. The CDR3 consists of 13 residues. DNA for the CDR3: TGTGCCAGCAGCCAACCCGGGCGGGAAGAACAGTACTTC. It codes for CASSQPGREEQYF. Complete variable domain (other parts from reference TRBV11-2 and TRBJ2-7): EAGVAQSPRYKIIEKRQSVAFWCNPISGHATLYWYQQILGQGPKLLIQFQNNGVVDDSQLPKDRFSAERLKGVDSTLKIQPAKLEDSAVYLCASSQPGREEQYFGPGTRLTVT.

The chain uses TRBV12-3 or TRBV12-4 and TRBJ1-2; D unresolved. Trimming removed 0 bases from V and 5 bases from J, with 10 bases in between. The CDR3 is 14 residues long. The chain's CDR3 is CASSLALERYGYTF. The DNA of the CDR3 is TGTGCCAGCAGTTTAGCGCTAGAAAGGTATGGCTACACCTTC.

CDR3 sequence (DNA): TGCGCCAGCAGTGAGCCGAGGCTGGGACGGCGCTATGGCTACACCTTC. This encodes CASSEPRLGRRYGYTF. The chain combines TRBV10-2 with TRBJ1-2, with a possible D match to TRBD1 (5 bases). CDR3 length: 16 residues. V shed 2 bases and J shed 4 bases, with 17 bases lying between them. Germline CDR1 reads WSHSY; CDR2 reads SAAADI.

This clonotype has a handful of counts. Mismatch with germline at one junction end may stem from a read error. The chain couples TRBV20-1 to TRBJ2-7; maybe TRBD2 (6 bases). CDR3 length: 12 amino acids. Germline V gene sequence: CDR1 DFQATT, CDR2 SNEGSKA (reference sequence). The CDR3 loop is CSAREGIGELYF. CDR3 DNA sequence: TGCAGTGCTAGGGAGGGAATTGGGGAGCTGTACTTC.